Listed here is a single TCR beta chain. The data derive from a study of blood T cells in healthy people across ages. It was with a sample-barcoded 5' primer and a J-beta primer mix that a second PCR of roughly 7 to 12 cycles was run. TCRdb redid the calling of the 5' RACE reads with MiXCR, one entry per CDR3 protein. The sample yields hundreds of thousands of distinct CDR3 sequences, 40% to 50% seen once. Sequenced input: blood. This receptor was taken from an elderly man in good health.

The CDR3 sequence is CASTRQLYEQYF. The CDR3 region has the DNA TGTGCCAGCACCAGACAGCTCTACGAGCAGTACTTC. V usage is TRBV6-2 or TRBV6-3 and J usage is TRBJ2-7; tentatively, D is TRBD1 (5 bases). This CDR3 contains 12 residues. Germline V lookup: CDR1 MNHEY, CDR2 SVGEGT. V lost 7 bases and J lost 3, with 10 bases in between.